This T cell receptor (beta chain) was captured by sequencing in a study of CD8+ T cells in alopecia areata. Whole-study context: Patients in the treated group were given tofacitinib by mouth, 5 to 10 mg twice a day.

Trimming removed 1 base from V and 14 bases from J; junction bases left unmatched: 5. CDR3 length: 12 residues. Per germline, CDR1 MDHEN and CDR2 SYDVKM. About this clone itself: Its antigen is unknown.

After isolation, RNA underwent reverse transcription to generate cDNA as the sequencing template. Sequenced by immunoSEQ multiplex PCR; TCRdb stores in-frame clones only, minus some. The sample holds some 180,000 clones; roughly 60% are singletons and the top ten take 1.7%. Study-wide results and caveats: Mice gave a clearer picture of TCR sharing than patients did, possibly for HLA-related reasons. Higher clonality than in normal scalp was seen in lesional scalp, especially alopecia totalis/universalis.

J is TRBJ1-2 and V is TRBV28, with 9 bases identical to TRBD1. The receptor's source is a human donor with alopecia areata. This sample comprised CD4+ T cells sorted from blood, obtained at week 0. CDR3 DNA: TGTGCCAGCAGTTTATCAAGGGACAGGGTTACCTTC. This gives the protein CASSLSRDRVTF.